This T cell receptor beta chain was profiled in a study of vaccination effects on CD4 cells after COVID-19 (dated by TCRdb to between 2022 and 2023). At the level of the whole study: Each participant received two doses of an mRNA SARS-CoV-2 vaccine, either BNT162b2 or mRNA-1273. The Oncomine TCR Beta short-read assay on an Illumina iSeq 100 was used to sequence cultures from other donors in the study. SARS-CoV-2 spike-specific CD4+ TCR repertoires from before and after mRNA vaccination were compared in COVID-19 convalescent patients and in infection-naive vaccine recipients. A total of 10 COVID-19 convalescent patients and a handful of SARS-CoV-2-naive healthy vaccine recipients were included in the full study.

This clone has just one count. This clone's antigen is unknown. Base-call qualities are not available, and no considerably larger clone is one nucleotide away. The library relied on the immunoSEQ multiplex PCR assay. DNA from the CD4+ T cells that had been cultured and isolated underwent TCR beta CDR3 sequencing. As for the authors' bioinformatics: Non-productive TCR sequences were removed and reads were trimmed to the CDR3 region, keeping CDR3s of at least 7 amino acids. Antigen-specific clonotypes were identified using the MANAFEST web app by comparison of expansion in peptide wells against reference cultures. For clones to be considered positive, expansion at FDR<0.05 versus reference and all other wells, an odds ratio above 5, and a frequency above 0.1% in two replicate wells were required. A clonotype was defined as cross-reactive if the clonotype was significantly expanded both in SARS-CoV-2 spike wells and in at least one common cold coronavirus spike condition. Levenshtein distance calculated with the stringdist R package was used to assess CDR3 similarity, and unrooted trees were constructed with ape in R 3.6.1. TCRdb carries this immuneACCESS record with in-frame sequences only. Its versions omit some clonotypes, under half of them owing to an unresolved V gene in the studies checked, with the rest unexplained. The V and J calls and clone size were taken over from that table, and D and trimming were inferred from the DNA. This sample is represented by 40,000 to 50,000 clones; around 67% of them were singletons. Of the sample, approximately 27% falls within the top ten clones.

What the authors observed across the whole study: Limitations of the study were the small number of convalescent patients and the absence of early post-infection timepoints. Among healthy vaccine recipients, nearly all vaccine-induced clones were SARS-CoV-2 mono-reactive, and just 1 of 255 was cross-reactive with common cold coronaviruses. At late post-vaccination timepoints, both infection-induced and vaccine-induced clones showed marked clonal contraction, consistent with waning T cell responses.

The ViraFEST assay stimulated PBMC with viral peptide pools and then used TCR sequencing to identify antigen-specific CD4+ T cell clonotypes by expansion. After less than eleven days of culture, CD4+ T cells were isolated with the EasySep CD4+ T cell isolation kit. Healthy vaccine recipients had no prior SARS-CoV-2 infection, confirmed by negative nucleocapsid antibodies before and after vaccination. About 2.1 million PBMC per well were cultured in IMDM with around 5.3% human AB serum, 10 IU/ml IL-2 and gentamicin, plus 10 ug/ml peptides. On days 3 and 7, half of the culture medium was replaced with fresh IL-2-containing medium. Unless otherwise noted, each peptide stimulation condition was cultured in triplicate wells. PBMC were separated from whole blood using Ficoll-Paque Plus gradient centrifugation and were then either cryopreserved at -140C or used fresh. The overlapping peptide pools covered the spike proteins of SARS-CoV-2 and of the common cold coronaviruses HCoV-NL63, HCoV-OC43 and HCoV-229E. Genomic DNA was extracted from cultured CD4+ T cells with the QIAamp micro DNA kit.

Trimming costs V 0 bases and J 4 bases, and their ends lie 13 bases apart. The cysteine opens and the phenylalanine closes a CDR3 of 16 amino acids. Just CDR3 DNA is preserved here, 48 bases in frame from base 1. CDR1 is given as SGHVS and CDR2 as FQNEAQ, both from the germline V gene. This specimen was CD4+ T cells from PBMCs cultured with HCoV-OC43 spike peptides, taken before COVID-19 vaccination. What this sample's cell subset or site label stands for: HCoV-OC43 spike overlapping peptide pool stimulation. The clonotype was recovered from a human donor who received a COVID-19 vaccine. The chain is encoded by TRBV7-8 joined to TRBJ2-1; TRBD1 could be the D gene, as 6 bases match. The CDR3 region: CASSLARGTYYNEQFF. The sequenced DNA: TGTGCCAGCAGCTTAGCGAGGGGGACGTATTACAATGAGCAGTTCTTC.